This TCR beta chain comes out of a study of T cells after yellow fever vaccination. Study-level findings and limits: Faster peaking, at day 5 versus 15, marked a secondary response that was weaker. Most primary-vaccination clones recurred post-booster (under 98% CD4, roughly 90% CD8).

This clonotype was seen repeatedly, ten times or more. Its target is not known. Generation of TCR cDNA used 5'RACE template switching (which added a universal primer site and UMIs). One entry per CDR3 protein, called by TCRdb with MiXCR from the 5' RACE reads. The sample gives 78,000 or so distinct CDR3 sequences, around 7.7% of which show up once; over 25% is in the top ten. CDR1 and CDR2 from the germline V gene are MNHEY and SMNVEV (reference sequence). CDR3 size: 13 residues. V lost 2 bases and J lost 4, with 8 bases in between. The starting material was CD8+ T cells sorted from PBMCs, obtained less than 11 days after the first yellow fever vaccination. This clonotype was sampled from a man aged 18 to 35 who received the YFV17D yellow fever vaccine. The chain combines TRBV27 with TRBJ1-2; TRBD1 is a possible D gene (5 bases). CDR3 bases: TGTGCCAGCAGTTTACAGGGAACCTATGGCTACACCTTC. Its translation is CASSLQGTYGYTF.